This TCR beta chain was found in a study of blood T cells in healthy people across ages. The study, taken as a whole, reports: Higher diversity and more naive CD4+ cells were features of long-lived donors, compared to aged donors. Unsorted PBMCs blocked a conclusive comparison of naive and antigen-experienced cells. As naive T cell percentage varied, TCR beta diversity correlated strongly with it.

This clonotype was counted only a few times. Its cognate antigen is unknown. For the second PCR, which ran for about 7 to 11 cycles, a sample-barcoded 5' primer and a J-beta primer mix were used. TCRdb re-called the 5' RACE reads with MiXCR, one entry per CDR3 protein. The repertoire has about 1.7 million distinct CDR3 sequences, roughly 27% of them found once; the top ten carry roughly 8.2%. The V and J ends lost 2 bases and 10 bases, in that order; junction bases with no gene match: 7. The CDR3 length is 13 residues. Germline V CDR1 and CDR2: MDHEN, SYDVKM. Collection of approximately 9.3 milliliters of peripheral blood was performed for each donor.

The chain is built from TRBV28 and TRBJ1-2; TRBD1 agrees at 7 bases. Sequencing input: blood. The clonotype originates from a woman in her 30s in good health. CDR3 DNA: TGTGCCAGCAGTTTAGGCAGGGGGAATGACTACACCTTC. Protein sequence: CASSLGRGNDYTF.